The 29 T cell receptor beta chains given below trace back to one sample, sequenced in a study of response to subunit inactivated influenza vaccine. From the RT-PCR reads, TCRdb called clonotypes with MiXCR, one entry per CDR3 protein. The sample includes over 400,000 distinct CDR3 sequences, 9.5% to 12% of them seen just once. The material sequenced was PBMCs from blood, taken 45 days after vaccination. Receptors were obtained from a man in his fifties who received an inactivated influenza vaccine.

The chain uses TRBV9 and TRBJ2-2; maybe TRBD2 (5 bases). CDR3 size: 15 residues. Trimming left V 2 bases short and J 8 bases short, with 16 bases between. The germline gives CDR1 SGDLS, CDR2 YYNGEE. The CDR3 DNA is TGTGCCAGCAGCGTTAGAGGGAGTCCTAGTGGGGAGCTGTTTTTT. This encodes CASSVRGSPSGELFF.

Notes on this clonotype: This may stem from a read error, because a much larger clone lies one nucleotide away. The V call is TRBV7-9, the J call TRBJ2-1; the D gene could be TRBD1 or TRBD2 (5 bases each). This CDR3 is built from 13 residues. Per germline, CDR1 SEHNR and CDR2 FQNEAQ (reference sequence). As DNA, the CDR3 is TGTACCAGCCAGGGACCGCTCTACAATGAGCAGTTCTTC. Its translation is CTSQGPLYNEQFF. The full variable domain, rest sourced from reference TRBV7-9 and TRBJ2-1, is DTGVSQNPRHKITKRGQNVTFRCDPISEHNRLYWYRQTLGQGPEFLTYFQNEAQLEKSRLLSDRFSAERPKGSFSTLEIQRTEQGDSAMYLCTSQGPLYNEQFFGPGTRLTVL.

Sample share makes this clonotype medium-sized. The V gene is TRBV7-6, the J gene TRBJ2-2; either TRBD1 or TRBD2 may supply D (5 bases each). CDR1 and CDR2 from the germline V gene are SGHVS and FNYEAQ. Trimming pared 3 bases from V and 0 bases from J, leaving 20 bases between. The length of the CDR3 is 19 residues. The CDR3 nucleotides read TGTGCCAGCAGCTTCAAGGGACCCTTCGCGACTCCGAACACCGGGGAGCTGTTTTTT. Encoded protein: CASSFKGPFATPNTGELFF.

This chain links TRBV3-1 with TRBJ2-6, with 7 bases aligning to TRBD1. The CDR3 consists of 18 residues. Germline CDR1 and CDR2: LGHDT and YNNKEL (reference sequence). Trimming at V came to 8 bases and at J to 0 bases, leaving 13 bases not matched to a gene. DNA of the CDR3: TGTGCCAGCCAAAGATCCGGGACAGTTCACTCTGGGGCCAACGTCCTGACTTTC. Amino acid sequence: CASQRSGTVHSGANVLTF.

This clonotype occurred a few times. DNA for the CDR3: TGCGCCAGCAGCAGGGTGTCGTATTCTGGGGCCAACGTCCTGACTTTC. Translating gives CASSRVSYSGANVLTF. This sequence joins TRBV5-1 and TRBJ2-6; no definite D call. Germline V CDR1 and CDR2: SGHRS, YFSETQ. The CDR3 has 16 amino acids. Trimming cost V 4 bases and J 1 base, with 12 bases left between them.

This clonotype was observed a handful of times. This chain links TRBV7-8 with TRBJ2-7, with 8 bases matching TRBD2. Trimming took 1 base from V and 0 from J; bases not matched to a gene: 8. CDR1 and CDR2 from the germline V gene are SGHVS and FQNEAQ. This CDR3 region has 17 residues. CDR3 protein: CASSLVRERESSYEQYF. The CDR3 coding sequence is TGTGCCAGCAGCTTAGTTAGAGAGCGGGAGAGCTCCTACGAGCAGTACTTC.

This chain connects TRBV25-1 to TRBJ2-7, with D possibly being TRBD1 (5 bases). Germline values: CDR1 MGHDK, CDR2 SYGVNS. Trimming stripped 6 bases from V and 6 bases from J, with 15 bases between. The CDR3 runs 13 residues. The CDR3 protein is CASSPGPPCEQYF. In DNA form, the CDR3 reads TGTGCCAGCAGCCCAGGGCCCCCCTGCGAGCAGTACTTC.

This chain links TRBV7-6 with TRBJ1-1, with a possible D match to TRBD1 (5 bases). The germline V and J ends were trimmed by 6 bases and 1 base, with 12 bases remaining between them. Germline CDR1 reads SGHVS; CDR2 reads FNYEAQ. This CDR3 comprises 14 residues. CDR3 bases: TGTGCCAGCAGACGAGACCAGGGGAACACTGAAGCTTTCTTT. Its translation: CASRRDQGNTEAFF.

In nucleotides, the CDR3 is TGTGCCAGCAGTTTCGGTTATGGCGGATACACCGGGGAGCTGTTTTTT. Translation gives CASSFGYGGYTGELFF. The chain carries TRBV27 and TRBJ2-2; D ambiguous. This CDR3 spans 16 amino acids. V was shortened by 3 bases and J by 3 bases, with 14 bases between the two germline ends. Per the germline V gene, CDR1 is MNHEY and CDR2 is SMNVEV (reference sequence).

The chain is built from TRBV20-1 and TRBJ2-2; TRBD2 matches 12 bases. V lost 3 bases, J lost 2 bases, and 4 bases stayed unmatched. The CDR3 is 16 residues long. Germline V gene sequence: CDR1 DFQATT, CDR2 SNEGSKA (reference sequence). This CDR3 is CSASSSGGANTGELFF. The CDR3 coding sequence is TGCAGTGCTAGCTCTAGCGGGGGGGCAAACACCGGGGAGCTGTTTTTT.

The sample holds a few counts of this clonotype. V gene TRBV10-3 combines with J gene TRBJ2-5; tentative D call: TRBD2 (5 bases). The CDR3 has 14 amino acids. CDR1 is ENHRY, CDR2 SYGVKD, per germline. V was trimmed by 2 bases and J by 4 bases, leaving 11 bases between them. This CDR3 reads CAISEVVGGETQYF. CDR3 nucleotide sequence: TGTGCCATCAGTGAGGTGGTAGGAGGAGAGACCCAGTACTTC.

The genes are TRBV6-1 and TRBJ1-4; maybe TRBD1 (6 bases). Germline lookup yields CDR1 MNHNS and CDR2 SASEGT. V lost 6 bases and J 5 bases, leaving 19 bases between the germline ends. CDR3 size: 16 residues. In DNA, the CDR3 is TGTGCCAGCAGGACAACAGGGTTAATATCGAATGAAAAACTGTTTTTT. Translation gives CASRTTGLISNEKLFF.

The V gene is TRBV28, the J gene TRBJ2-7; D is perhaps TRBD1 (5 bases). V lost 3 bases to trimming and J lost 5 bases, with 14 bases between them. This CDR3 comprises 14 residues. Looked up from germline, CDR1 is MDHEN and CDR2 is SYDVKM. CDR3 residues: CASSFGVREDEQYF. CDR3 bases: TGTGCCAGCAGTTTTGGGGTCAGGGAAGACGAGCAGTACTTC.

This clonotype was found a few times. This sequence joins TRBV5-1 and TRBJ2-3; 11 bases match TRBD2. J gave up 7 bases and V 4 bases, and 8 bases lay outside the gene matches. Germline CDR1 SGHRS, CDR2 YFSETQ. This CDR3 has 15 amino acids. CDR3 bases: TGCGCCAGCAGCCAAACTAGCGGGAGTTGGAATACGCAGTATTTT. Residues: CASSQTSGSWNTQYF.

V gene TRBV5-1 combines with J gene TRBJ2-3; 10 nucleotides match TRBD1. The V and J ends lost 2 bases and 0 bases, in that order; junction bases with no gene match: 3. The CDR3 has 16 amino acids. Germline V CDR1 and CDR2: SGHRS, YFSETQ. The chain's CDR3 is CASSFGTGDSTDTQYF. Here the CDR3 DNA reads TGCGCCAGCAGCTTCGGGACAGGGGATAGCACAGATACGCAGTATTTT.

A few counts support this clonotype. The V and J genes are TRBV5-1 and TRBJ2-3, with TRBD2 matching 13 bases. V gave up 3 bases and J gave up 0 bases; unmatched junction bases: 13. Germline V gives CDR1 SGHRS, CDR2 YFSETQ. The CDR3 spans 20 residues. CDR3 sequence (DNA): TGCGCCAGCAGCTGGGGGACTAGCGGGGATTCTTCTTATAGCACAGATACGCAGTATTTT. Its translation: CASSWGTSGDSSYSTDTQYF.

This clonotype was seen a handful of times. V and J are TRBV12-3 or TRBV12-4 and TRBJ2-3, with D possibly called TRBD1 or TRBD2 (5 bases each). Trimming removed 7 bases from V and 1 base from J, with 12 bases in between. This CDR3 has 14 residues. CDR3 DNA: TGTGCCAGCAACTTCTTGGGGGGCACAGATACGCAGTATTTT. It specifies CASNFLGGTDTQYF.

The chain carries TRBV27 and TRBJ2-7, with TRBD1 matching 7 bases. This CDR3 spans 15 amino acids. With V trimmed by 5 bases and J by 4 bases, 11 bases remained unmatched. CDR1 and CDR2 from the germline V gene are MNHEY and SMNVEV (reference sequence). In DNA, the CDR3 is TGTGCCAGCAGTCCAAACCCGACAGGGATGTACGAGCAGTACTTC. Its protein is CASSPNPTGMYEQYF.

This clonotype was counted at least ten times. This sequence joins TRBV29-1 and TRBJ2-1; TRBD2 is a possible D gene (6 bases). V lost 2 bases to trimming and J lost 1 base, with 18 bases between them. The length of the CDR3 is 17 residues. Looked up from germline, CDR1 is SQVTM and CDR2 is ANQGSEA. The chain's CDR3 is CSVENRPGLGSYNEQFF. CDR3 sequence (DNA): TGCAGCGTTGAAAACAGACCGGGACTGGGTTCCTACAATGAGCAGTTCTTC.

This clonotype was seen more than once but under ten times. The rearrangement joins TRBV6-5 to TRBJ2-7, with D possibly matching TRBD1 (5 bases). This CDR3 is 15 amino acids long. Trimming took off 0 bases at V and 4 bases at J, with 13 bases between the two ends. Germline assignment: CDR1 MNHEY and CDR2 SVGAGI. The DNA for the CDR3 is TGTGCCAGCAGTTACTCCGAGACAGCCCGGTACGAGCAGTACTTC. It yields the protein CASSYSETARYEQYF.

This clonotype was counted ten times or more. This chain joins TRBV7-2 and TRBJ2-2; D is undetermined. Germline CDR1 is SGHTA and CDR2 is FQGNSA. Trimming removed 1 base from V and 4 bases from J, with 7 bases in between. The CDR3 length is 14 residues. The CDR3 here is CASSLVAVTGELFF. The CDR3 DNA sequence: TGTGCCAGCAGCTTAGTTGCCGTCACCGGGGAGCTGTTTTTT.

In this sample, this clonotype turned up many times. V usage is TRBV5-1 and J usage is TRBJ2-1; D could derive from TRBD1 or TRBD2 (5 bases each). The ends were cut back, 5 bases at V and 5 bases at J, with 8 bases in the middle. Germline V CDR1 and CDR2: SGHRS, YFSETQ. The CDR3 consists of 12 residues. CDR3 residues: CASRRGHNEQFF. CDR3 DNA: TGCGCCAGCAGGAGGGGACACAATGAGCAGTTCTTC.

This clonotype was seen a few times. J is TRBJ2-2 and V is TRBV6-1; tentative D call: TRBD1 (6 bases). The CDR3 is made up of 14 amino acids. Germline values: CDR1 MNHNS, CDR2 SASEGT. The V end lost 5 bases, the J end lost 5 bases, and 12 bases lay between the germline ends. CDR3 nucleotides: TGTGCCAGCAGTACAGGGTGGAGGACCGGGGAGCTGTTTTTT. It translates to CASSTGWRTGELFF.

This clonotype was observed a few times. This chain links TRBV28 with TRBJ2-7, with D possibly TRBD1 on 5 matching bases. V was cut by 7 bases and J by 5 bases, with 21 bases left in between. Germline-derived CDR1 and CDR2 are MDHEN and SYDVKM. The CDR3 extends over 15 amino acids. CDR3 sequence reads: CASTPEIQGRNEQYF. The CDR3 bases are TGTGCCAGCACCCCAGAGATCCAGGGTAGGAACGAGCAGTACTTC.

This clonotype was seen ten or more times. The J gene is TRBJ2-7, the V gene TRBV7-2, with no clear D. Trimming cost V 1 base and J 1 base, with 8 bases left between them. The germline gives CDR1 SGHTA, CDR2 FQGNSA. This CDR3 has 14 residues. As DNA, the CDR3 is TGTGCCAGCAGCTTAGTTGTCAGTTCCTACGAGCAGTACTTC. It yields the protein CASSLVVSSYEQYF.

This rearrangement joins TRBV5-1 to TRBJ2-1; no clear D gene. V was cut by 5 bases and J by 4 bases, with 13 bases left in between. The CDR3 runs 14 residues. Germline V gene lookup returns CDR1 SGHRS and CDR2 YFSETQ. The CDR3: CASRPEINYNEQFF. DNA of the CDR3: TGCGCCAGCAGGCCCGAGATTAATTACAATGAGCAGTTCTTC.

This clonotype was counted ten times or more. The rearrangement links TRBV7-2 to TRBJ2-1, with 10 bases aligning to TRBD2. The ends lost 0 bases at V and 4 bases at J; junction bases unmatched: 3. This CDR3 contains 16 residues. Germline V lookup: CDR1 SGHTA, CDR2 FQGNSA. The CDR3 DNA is TGTGCCAGCAGCTTAGCCCTAGCGGGGGCTTACAATGAGCAGTTCTTC. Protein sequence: CASSLALAGAYNEQFF.

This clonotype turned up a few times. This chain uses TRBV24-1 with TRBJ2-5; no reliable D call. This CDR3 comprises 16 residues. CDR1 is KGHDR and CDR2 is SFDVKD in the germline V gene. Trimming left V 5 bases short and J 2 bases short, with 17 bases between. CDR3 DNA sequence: TGTGCCACCAGTGTGGGCAGCCGATCTATTCAAGAGACCCAGTACTTC. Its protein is CATSVGSRSIQETQYF.

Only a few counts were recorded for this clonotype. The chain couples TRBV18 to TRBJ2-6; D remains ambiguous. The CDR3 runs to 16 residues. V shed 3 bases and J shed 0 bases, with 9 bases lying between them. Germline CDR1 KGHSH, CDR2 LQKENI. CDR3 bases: TGTGCCAGCTCACCGAAGGATTACTCTGGGGCCAACGTCCTGACTTTC. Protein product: CASSPKDYSGANVLTF. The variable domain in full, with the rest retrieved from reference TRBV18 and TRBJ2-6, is NAGVMQNPRHLVRRRGQEARLRCSPMKGHSHVYWYRQLPEEGLKFMVYLQKENIIDESGMPKERFSAEFPKEGPSILRIQQVVRGDSAAYFCASSPKDYSGANVLTFGAGSRLTVL.